This record looks at one T cell receptor beta chain sequence and its context. Its antigen is not identified. Donors were ostensibly healthy at sampling, although undocumented immune exposures were probable. The data belong to a study of cytomegalovirus exposure and HLA in healthy donors. General study points: Certain sequence variants were highly shared and formed a cluster, and this cluster was likely a sequencing artifact. The authors confirmed in vitro that three CMV-associated chains were specific for CMV antigens. According to the study, some 160 TCR beta chains were cytomegalovirus-associated.

Primers included in the PCR were 60 Vbeta and 13 Jbeta primers. The assay was immunoSEQ multiplex PCR, and TCRdb's table has in-frame clones only and misses some. The table for this sample gives 55,000 to 75,000 clones. Trimming cost V 6 bases and J 9 bases, with 24 bases left between them. The CDR3 loop spans 15 amino acids. The V gene's germline CDR1 is SQVTM and CDR2 ANQGSEA. This clonotype originated in a male donor in good health and CMV-seronegative. The chain links TRBV29-1 to TRBJ2-1; weak D call: TRBD2 (5 bases). Sequenced input: PBMCs. CDR3 nucleotide sequence: TGCAGCGTCCTACCGGCCCACCAAAAAGGGAGTGAGCAGTTCTTC. It specifies CSVLPAHQKGSEQFF.